This TCR beta chain is drawn from a study of blood T cell repertoires in COVID-19. Study background: Samples taken during acute and convalescent COVID-19 were collected in the United States, Italy and Spain. From T cells, B-cell-depleted T cells, or PBMCs came the material, which was cDNA or gDNA.

In Seattle, patients joined the study during active infection and were tracked longitudinally. Original processing notes: Scientists estimated how many nucleated cells there were by amplifying reference gene primers. Here immunoSEQ multiplex PCR was the method, and the copy in TCRdb shows in-frame clones only, minus some. The V and J calls and clone size were taken over from that table, and D and trimming were inferred from the DNA. The data hold about 320,000 clones, with roughly 90% observed a single time. This sequence was found in a woman in her thirties with COVID-19, enrolled during active disease. What was sequenced was peripheral blood.

CDR3 sequence reads: CASTYGNTIYF. CDR3 DNA: TGTGCCAGCACCTATGGAAACACCATATATTTT. The chain combines TRBV12-3 or TRBV12-4 with TRBJ1-3; no definite D call. The CDR3 contains 11 residues. V lost 7 bases, J lost 3 bases, and 4 bases lay in between.